This T cell receptor (beta chain) stems from a study of T cell responses to AZD1222 COVID-19 vaccine. The CDR3 runs to 14 residues. Germline V gives CDR1 GTSNPN, CDR2 SVGIG (reference sequence). The V gene end was trimmed by 2 bases and the J gene end by 4 bases; junction bases not matched to a gene: 5. Worth noting for this clone: The antigen is undetermined. The sample contains more than one DNA sequence encoding this CDR3.

The table came from immunoSEQ multiplex PCR; TCRdb's copy has only in-frame clones and leaves some out. The table includes more than 140,000 clones, about 91% detected once. Findings and limits, study-wide: Mapped onto spike, vaccine-associated CD4 TCRs spanned it and were dominant at 160-218 and 743-854. White British donors predominated, females outnumbered males, and clonal diversity was possibly underestimated.

The chain combines TRBV30 with TRBJ2-3, with 8 bases lining up with TRBD2. This receptor was taken from an adult in good health. The sample here was peripheral blood, taken on day 0 of MenACWY control vaccination. The DNA of the CDR3 is TGTGCCTGGAGTCCAGGACTAGCCGCAGATACGCAGTATTTT. As protein: CAWSPGLAADTQYF.